The present T cell receptor beta chain was sequenced within a study of blood T cell repertoires in COVID-19. Study as a whole: The study drew acute and convalescent COVID-19 samples from the United States, Italy and Spain. In each case, the material was cDNA or gDNA derived from T cells, B-cell-depleted T cells, or PBMCs.

The CDR3 loop spans 11 amino acids. The V gene's germline CDR1 is SQVTM and CDR2 ANQGSEA. In the original processing: Amplification of reference gene primers was used by the study to estimate nucleated cell counts. Only in-frame clones appear in the TCRdb table, and some are missing; sequencing was by immunoSEQ multiplex PCR. The DNA gave D and trimming, while V, J and clone size come from that table. The profile shows 85,000 to 90,000 clones, 80% to 90% of them singletons. The chain links TRBV29-1 to TRBJ2-5; weak D call: TRBD1 (6 bases). The sequence was collected from a man at least 80 years old with active or convalescent COVID-19. Sequencing was performed on peripheral blood. Here the CDR3 reads CGGRVGETQYF. In nucleotides, the CDR3 is TGCGGGGGCAGGGTAGGGGAGACCCAGTACTTC.